The 28 T cell receptor beta chains in this list originate from one sample, sequenced in a study of spatial heterogeneity in lung cancer. As for time point: sample taken at primary tumor resection. Study conclusions and caveats: Counts of expanded alpha and beta TCRs within tumors tracked the tumor nonsynonymous mutation count.

For these receptors, no antigen is known. TCRdb reprocessed the 5' RACE reads with MiXCR, giving one entry per CDR3 protein. The sample records 1,200 to 1,500 distinct CDR3 sequences, over 10% being singletons. Sequencing was performed on lung tumor tissue, taken at surgery. These TCRs come from a female donor with early-stage non-small cell lung cancer.

In its sample, this clonotype ranks as medium-sized (0.01 to 0.1%). As an off-target read in a library built for alpha chains, this beta chain has a frequency of little significance. The chain links TRBV12-3 or TRBV12-4 to TRBJ2-2; TRBD2 agrees at 9 bases. The J segment lost 4 bases and the V segment lost 6 bases, leaving 6 bases of the junction unmatched. The CDR3 is 15 residues long. In nucleotides, the CDR3 is TGTGCCAGCAGCTTTAGCGGGAGAGCCACCGGGGAGCTGTTTTTT. It is translated as CASSFSGRATGELFF.

In the case of this clonotype: At one end, the junction sequence differs from germline, possibly due to a read error. With the library built for alpha chains, this beta chain is off target and its frequency is not meaningful. CDR3 DNA sequence: TGCAGTGCAAGAGCGGGAGGGTACAATGAGCAGTTCTTC. This translates into CSARAGGYNEQFF. This chain connects TRBV20-1 to TRBJ2-1; 10 bases line up with TRBD2. CDR1 is DFQATT, CDR2 SNEGSKA, per germline (reference sequence). The CDR3 extends over 13 amino acids.

Sample share makes this clonotype large (0.1 to 1%). As an off-target read in a library built for alpha chains, this beta chain has a frequency of little significance. The V call is TRBV10-3, the J call TRBJ1-6; tentatively, D is TRBD1 (5 bases). CDR3 length equals 14 residues. V lost 4 bases to trimming and J lost 3 bases, with 7 bases between them. Germline V CDR1 and CDR2: ENHRY, SYGVKD. In nucleotides, the CDR3 is TGTGCCATCAGTGCAGACAGCTATAATTCACCCCTCCACTTT. This codes for CAISADSYNSPLHF.

This clonotype has a handful of counts. The library was built for alpha chains, so this beta chain is an off-target read and its size means little. The chain recombines TRBV9 with TRBJ2-5; no firm D call. V lost 3 bases and J lost 2, with 14 bases in between. The germline gives CDR1 SGDLS, CDR2 YYNGEE. CDR3 size: 15 residues. The CDR3 loop is CASSEGGAVQETQYF. The CDR3 bases are TGTGCCAGCAGCGAGGGCGGTGCGGTACAAGAGACCCAGTACTTC.

For this clonotype: Since it is a stray read in a library aimed at alpha chains, this beta chain has a size that is not meaningful. This rearrangement joins TRBV28 to TRBJ2-1; TRBD1 or TRBD2 may be the D gene (5 bases each). Germline V gives CDR1 MDHEN, CDR2 SYDVKM. Trimming took off 2 bases at V and 6 bases at J, with 14 bases between the two ends. The CDR3 is 15 residues long. In nucleotides, the CDR3 is TGTGCCAGCAGTTTAGGCCGGGACCCCATCAATGAGCAGTTCTTC. Its translation: CASSLGRDPINEQFF.

This clonotype is medium-sized within its sample. A library made for alpha chains picked up this beta chain off target, so its size means little. V usage is TRBV12-3 or TRBV12-4 and J usage is TRBJ1-2; D unclear. The V end lost 3 bases, the J end lost 4 bases, and 9 bases lay between the germline ends. The CDR3 has 13 amino acids. The CDR3 DNA sequence: TGTGCCAGCAGTTTTTCGGGAATCTATGGCTACACCTTC. This codes for CASSFSGIYGYTF.

As to this clonotype: With the library built for alpha chains, this beta chain is off target and its frequency is not meaningful. This CDR3 reads CASQRGTGGTDTQYF. CDR3 DNA sequence: TGTGCCAGCCAACGGGGGACAGGGGGAACAGATACGCAGTATTTT. The gene calls are TRBV3-1 and TRBJ2-3, with 11 bases that match TRBD1. Trimming at V came to 8 bases and at J to 3 bases, leaving 7 bases not matched to a gene. There are 15 residues in the CDR3. Germline V gene lookup returns CDR1 LGHDT and CDR2 YNNKEL (reference sequence).

By share of the sample, this clonotype is medium-sized. The size of this beta chain means little, since it is a stray read in a library made for alpha chains. The rearrangement links TRBV6-5 to TRBJ1-2, with TRBD1 as a possible D gene (5 bases). V was pared by 0 bases and J by 6 bases, with 11 bases between. Germline V lookup: CDR1 MNHEY, CDR2 SVGAGI. The CDR3 totals 14 residues. In DNA form, the CDR3 reads TGTGCCAGCAGTTACTCGAGCCAGGACAATGGCTACACCTTC. Residues: CASSYSSQDNGYTF.

By proportion, this clonotype is medium-sized. Since it is a stray read in a library aimed at alpha chains, this beta chain has a size that is not meaningful. The chain joins TRBV18 to TRBJ2-1, with 8 bases identical to TRBD2. With 4 bases clipped from V and 9 bases from J, the junction kept 11 bases outside the gene matches. The CDR3 totals 15 residues. Germline V lookup: CDR1 KGHSH, CDR2 LQKENI. DNA of the CDR3: TGTGCCAGCTCACTGACTAGCGCGGGACTCGGTGAGCAGTTCTTC. Protein product: CASSLTSAGLGEQFF.

A note on this clonotype: The library was built for alpha chains, so this beta chain is an off-target read and its size means little. The V and J genes are TRBV6-4 and TRBJ1-1; D remains unclear. CDR3 size: 12 residues. Trimming pared 9 bases from V and 5 bases from J, leaving 13 bases between. Germline V lookup: CDR1 MRHNA, CDR2 SNTAGT. The CDR3 coding sequence is TGTGCCAGGAGGACCCAAAAGACTGAAGCTTTCTTT. Its translation is CARRTQKTEAFF.

This clonotype rates as medium-sized. This beta chain turned up in a library designed for alpha chains; as an off-target read, its abundance says little. The chain is built from TRBV9 and TRBJ2-7; 11 bases are a match to TRBD1. The germline V gene has CDR1 SGDLS and CDR2 YYNGEE. V was pared by 2 bases and J by 4 bases, with 2 bases of the junction left unmatched. The CDR3 covers 14 residues. Written as DNA, the CDR3 is TGTGCCAGCAGCGTGGGACAGGGGGGTTACGAGCAGTACTTC. This sequence encodes CASSVGQGGYEQYF.

Sample share makes this clonotype medium-sized (0.01 to 0.1%). Since the library was made to target alpha chains, this beta chain is a stray read and its abundance is not meaningful. This sequence joins TRBV2 and TRBJ2-1; D remains ambiguous. Germline V gene data show CDR1 as SNHLY and CDR2 as FYNNEI. The CDR3 extends over 15 amino acids. V gave up 7 bases and J gave up 2 bases, with 15 bases separating them. The CDR3 sequence is CASTGSRWTYNEQFF. The CDR3 region has the DNA TGTGCCAGCACCGGTAGCCGGTGGACCTACAATGAGCAGTTCTTC.

By share, this clonotype counts as medium-sized. Little can be read into the size of this beta chain, an off-target read in a library designed for alpha chains. The chain recombines TRBV27 with TRBJ1-1; the D is unclear. V was shortened by 6 bases and J by 4 bases, with 6 bases between the two germline ends. The CDR3 sequence is 11 residues long. CDR1 is MNHEY, CDR2 SMNVEV, per germline (reference sequence). CDR3 in amino acids: CASSFGTEAFF. As DNA, the CDR3 is TGTGCCAGCAGCTTTGGCACTGAAGCTTTCTTT.

By share, this clonotype counts as medium-sized. A library made for alpha chains picked up this beta chain off target, so its size means little. The rearrangement uses TRBV27 and TRBJ2-5; no clear D. The CDR3 contains 14 residues. V was pared by 6 bases and J by 2 bases, with 13 bases between. Germline V gives CDR1 MNHEY, CDR2 SMNVEV (reference sequence). CDR3 residues: CASSRGRLQETQYF. The CDR3, as DNA: TGTGCCAGCAGCAGAGGACGACTTCAAGAGACCCAGTACTTC.

By frequency in the sample, this clonotype is medium-sized (0.01 to 0.1%). Little can be read into the size of this beta chain, an off-target read in a library designed for alpha chains. J is TRBJ2-2 and V is TRBV5-1; D perhaps matches TRBD2 (6 bases). There are 14 residues in the CDR3. V was shortened by 4 bases and J by 4 bases, with 11 bases between the two germline ends. Germline V gene data show CDR1 as SGHRS and CDR2 as YFSETQ. The CDR3 region has the DNA TGCGCCAGCAGCCCCCGGGGGACCACCGGGGAGCTGTTTTTT. This codes for CASSPRGTTGELFF.

This clonotype counts as medium-sized (0.01 to 0.1%). This beta chain is an unintended read in a library built for alpha chains; its size means little. The V and J genes are TRBV5-1 and TRBJ2-7; maybe TRBD1 (6 bases). Germline V CDR1 and CDR2: SGHRS, YFSETQ. V was cut by 0 bases and J by 3 bases, with 13 bases left in between. The CDR3 covers 15 residues. The CDR3 DNA follows: TGCGCCAGCAGCTTGGTGGGACAAACGGGCTACGAGCAGTACTTC. Its protein product is CASSLVGQTGYEQYF.

This clonotype was seen more than once but under ten times. The size of this beta chain means little, since it is a stray read in a library made for alpha chains. The CDR3 bases are TGTGCCAGCAGGATATACCGGGACTCGTACACCAAAGGGTATTTT. Its protein product is CASRIYRDSYTKGYF. The chain joins TRBV5-4 to TRBJ2-3; possibly TRBD2 for D (6 bases). The V end was cut by 5 bases, the J end by 14 bases, with 27 bases between. The CDR3 totals 15 residues. Germline V gives CDR1 SGHNT, CDR2 YYREEE (reference sequence).

Comments on this clonotype: As an off-target read in a library built for alpha chains, this beta chain has a frequency of little significance. The CDR3 sequence is CASSSDSNQPQHF. CDR3 nucleotide sequence: TGTGCCAGCAGTTCCGACAGCAATCAGCCCCAGCATTTT. The chain couples TRBV25-1 to TRBJ1-5, with no clear D. Per germline, CDR1 MGHDK and CDR2 SYGVNS. V lost 5 bases and J lost 1, with 6 bases in between. CDR3 length: 13 amino acids.

By share, this clonotype counts as large. Little can be read into the size of this beta chain, an off-target read in a library designed for alpha chains. This chain joins TRBV5-8 and TRBJ1-2, with 7 nucleotides matching TRBD1. Trimming removed 2 bases from V and 4 bases from J; junction bases left unmatched: 5. The CDR3 sequence is 14 residues long. The V gene's germline CDR1 is SGHTS and CDR2 YDEGEE. CDR3 DNA: TGTGCCAGCAGCTTAGACAGGGCGGCCTATGGCTACACCTTC. As protein: CASSLDRAAYGYTF.

This clonotype is medium-sized. This beta chain represents an off-target read in a library built for alpha chains; its size is of limited meaning. The rearrangement links TRBV20-1 to TRBJ1-1; possible D gene TRBD1, 5 bases. Germline V gene data show CDR1 as DFQATT and CDR2 as SNEGSKA (reference sequence). The CDR3 is 12 amino acids. V was pared by 7 bases and J by 6 bases, with 15 bases between. CDR3 sequence reads: CSVYGGSAEAFF. The CDR3 DNA reads TGCAGTGTGTACGGGGGGAGTGCTGAAGCTTTCTTT.

By sample share, this clonotype is medium-sized. This beta chain is an off-target read within a library intended for alpha chains, so its frequency means little. This chain joins TRBV12-5 and TRBJ2-7; D is unclear. Germline-derived CDR1 and CDR2 are LGHNT and FRNRAP. Between the trimmed V and J ends, which lost 1 base and 1 base, there was a span of 2 bases. CDR3 size: 12 residues. CDR3 DNA sequence: TGTGCTAGTGGTTTGGGATCCTACGAGCAGTACTTC. Translated: CASGLGSYEQYF. Filled out from reference TRBV12-5 and TRBJ2-7, the complete variable domain reads DARVTQTPRHKVTEMGQEVTMRCQPILGHNTVFWYRQTMMQGLELLAYFRNRAPLDDSGMPKDRFSAEMPDATLATLKIQPSEPRDSAVYFCASGLGSYEQYFGPGTRLTVT.

This clonotype rates as medium-sized. This beta chain is a stray read from a library made for alpha chains; its abundance is not meaningful. The genes are TRBV28 and TRBJ2-3; 9 bases are shared with TRBD2. CDR1 is MDHEN and CDR2 is SYDVKM in the germline V gene. V gave up 1 base and J gave up 3 bases; unmatched junction bases: 2. The CDR3 extends over 15 amino acids. CDR3 residues: CASSLYLAGTDTQYF. CDR3 DNA: TGTGCCAGCAGTTTATATCTAGCGGGAACAGATACGCAGTATTTT.

Sample share makes this clonotype medium-sized (0.01 to 0.1%). This beta chain is an off-target read within a library intended for alpha chains, so its frequency means little. This chain links TRBV3-1 with TRBJ2-1; 9 bases align to TRBD2. The germline gives CDR1 LGHDT, CDR2 YNNKEL (reference sequence). The CDR3 length is 16 residues. Losses at the gene ends were 4 bases for V and 0 bases for J; bases not matched to a gene: 4. The CDR3 loop reads CASSPGLAGSYNEQFF. CDR3 sequence (DNA): TGTGCCAGCAGCCCGGGACTAGCCGGCTCCTACAATGAGCAGTTCTTC.

In regard to this clonotype: For a library built for alpha chains, this beta chain is a stray read; little rests on its size. The gene calls are TRBV5-1 and TRBJ2-7, with D perhaps matching TRBD2 (5 bases). V shed 1 base and J shed 2 bases, with 10 bases lying between them. Germline CDR1 SGHRS, CDR2 YFSETQ. The CDR3 covers 14 residues. As DNA, the CDR3 is TGCGCCAGCAGCTTGCAGGCCGGGACCTACGAGCAGTACTTC. Protein: CASSLQAGTYEQYF.

This clonotype counts as large. The library was designed around alpha chains, so this beta chain is a stray read whose abundance carries little weight. The chain employs TRBV11-2 and TRBJ1-1, with TRBD1 matching over 7 bases. The CDR3 totals 14 residues. The germline V gene has CDR1 SGHAT and CDR2 FQNNGV. The V gene end was trimmed by 6 bases and the J gene end by 2 bases; junction bases not matched to a gene: 6. The CDR3 spells CASRMTGFNTEAFF. The CDR3 DNA reads TGTGCCAGCAGGATGACAGGGTTCAACACTGAAGCTTTCTTT.

Sample share makes this clonotype large. The library was built for alpha chains, so this beta chain is an off-target read and its size means little. The rearrangement uses TRBV29-1 and TRBJ2-1, with a possible D match to TRBD1 (6 bases). The germline V gene encodes CDR1 SQVTM and CDR2 ANQGSEA. The V gene lost 8 bases and the J gene lost 8 bases, with 22 bases spanning the gap. This CDR3 is built from 14 residues. The CDR3 here is CSILRTVWDHEQFF. DNA for the CDR3: TGCAGCATCCTCAGGACAGTTTGGGACCATGAGCAGTTCTTC.

This clonotype is large. Since the library was made to target alpha chains, this beta chain is a stray read and its abundance is not meaningful. This chain connects TRBV29-1 to TRBJ1-5; 8 bases agree with TRBD1. This CDR3 is 15 amino acids long. Per the germline V gene, CDR1 is SQVTM and CDR2 is ANQGSEA. Trimming at V came to 5 bases and at J to 2 bases, leaving 8 bases not matched to a gene. The CDR3 bases are TGCAGCGTTCTTACAGGGGGAGTTGGCAATCAGCCCCAGCATTTT. Amino acids: CSVLTGGVGNQPQHF. Full variable domain (outside the CDR3, taken from reference TRBV29-1 and TRBJ1-5): SAVISQKPSRDICQRGTSLTIQCQVDSQVTMMFWYRQQPGQSLTLIATANQGSEATYESGFVIDKFPISRPNLTFSTLTVSNMSPEDSSIYLCSVLTGGVGNQPQHFGDGTRLSIL.

In its sample, this clonotype is medium-sized. For a library built for alpha chains, this beta chain is a stray read; little rests on its size. This chain connects TRBV12-5 to TRBJ1-1; D unresolved. CDR1 LGHNT and CDR2 FRNRAP come from the germline V gene. The V end lost 2 bases, the J end lost 1 base, and 5 bases lay between the germline ends. The CDR3 consists of 13 residues. The CDR3 DNA sequence: TGTGCTAGTGGTTTGATGACGAACACTGAAGCTTTCTTT. The encoded protein is CASGLMTNTEAFF.